Presented here are 9 T cell receptor beta chains from one specimen sequenced in a study of Graves' ophthalmopathy and Graves' hyperthyroidism. Beta-chain TCR CDR3 regions were amplified from RNA transcripts. Investigators did first-round RT-PCR with HTBI primers, then second-round multiplex PCR. TCRdb redid the calling of the multiplex PCR reads with MiXCR, one entry per CDR3 protein. Of a few hundred thousand distinct CDR3 sequences in the sample, less than 45% were seen once. The sequenced material came from peripheral blood or thyroid tissue (not recorded which). These receptors were collected from an adult man with Graves' hyperthyroidism.

The chain couples TRBV20-1 to TRBJ2-1; 9 bases are shared with TRBD1. Germline CDR1 DFQATT, CDR2 SNEGSKA (reference sequence). J lost 9 bases, V lost 6 bases, and 9 bases had no gene match. The CDR3 contains 13 residues. CDR3 sequence: CSANQQGAGEQFF. The CDR3 DNA reads as TGCAGTGCCAACCAACAGGGGGCGGGTGAGCAGTTCTTC.

This clonotype was recorded many times. The chain combines TRBV7-9 with TRBJ2-7, with 8 bases that match TRBD2. Germline CDR1 SEHNR, CDR2 FQNEAQ (reference sequence). V was clipped by 4 bases and J by 5 bases; unmatched bases: 10. This CDR3 has 15 amino acids. This CDR3 reads CASSSAGTRDHEQYF. CDR3 DNA sequence: TGTGCCAGCAGCTCGGCCGGGACTAGGGACCACGAGCAGTACTTC. The variable domain in full, with the rest retrieved from reference TRBV7-9 and TRBJ2-7, is DTGVSQNPRHKITKRGQNVTFRCDPISEHNRLYWYRQTLGQGPEFLTYFQNEAQLEKSRLLSDRFSAERPKGSFSTLEIQRTEQGDSAMYLCASSSAGTRDHEQYFGPGTRLTVT.

This chain joins TRBV2 and TRBJ1-1; no clear D. V lost 7 bases and J 10 bases, leaving 19 bases between the germline ends. Germline V CDR1 and CDR2: SNHLY, FYNNEI. The CDR3 has 13 amino acids. The CDR3 loop is CASIPAGPKGAFF. The CDR3 bases are TGTGCCAGCATTCCCGCCGGGCCAAAAGGAGCTTTCTTT. The full variable domain, its missing parts supplied by reference TRBV2 and TRBJ1-1, is EPEVTQTPSHQVTQMGQEVILRCVPISNHLYFYWYRQILGQKVEFLVSFYNNEISEKSEIFDDQFSVERPDGSNFTLKIRSTKLEDSAMYFCASIPAGPKGAFFGQGTRLTVV.

This clonotype was picked up a small number of times. The chain uses TRBV19 and TRBJ2-2, with D possibly being TRBD2 (6 bases). V lost 7 bases to trimming and J lost 1 base, with 10 bases between them. There are 14 residues in the CDR3. In germline, CDR1 is LNHDA, CDR2 SQIVND (reference sequence). CDR3: CASIGTLNTGELFF. The CDR3 DNA reads as TGTGCCAGTATCGGGACTCTGAACACCGGGGAGCTGTTTTTT.

The chain joins TRBV10-3 to TRBJ1-5; 7 bases fit TRBD1. With V trimmed by 6 bases and J by 4 bases, 6 bases remained unmatched. Germline values: CDR1 ENHRY, CDR2 SYGVKD. The CDR3 covers 14 residues. The CDR3 here is CAISPDRANQPQHF. The CDR3 bases are TGTGCCATCAGCCCCGACAGGGCTAATCAGCCCCAGCATTTT.

The chain has TRBV20-1 and TRBJ2-1; 8 positions agree with TRBD2. Germline V gives CDR1 DFQATT, CDR2 SNEGSKA (reference sequence). Losses at the gene ends were 6 bases for V and 7 bases for J; bases not matched to a gene: 8. This CDR3 has 13 amino acids. The CDR3 DNA follows: TGCAGTGCCGCTTCCGGGACTAGGAATGAGCAGTTCTTC. Encoded protein: CSAASGTRNEQFF.

This clonotype was counted between two and nine times. The chain uses TRBV7-8 and TRBJ2-2; TRBD2 matches 13 bases. The germline V gene encodes CDR1 SGHVS and CDR2 FQNEAQ. The V and J ends lost 3 bases and 1 base, in that order; junction bases with no gene match: 5. The CDR3 runs to 18 residues. The CDR3 here is CASSFRTSGGMNTGELFF. The CDR3 DNA is TGTGCCAGCAGCTTTCGGACTAGCGGGGGAATGAACACCGGGGAGCTGTTTTTT.

The CDR3 is CASRSDSAYNSPLHF. The CDR3 DNA reads TGTGCCAGCAGGTCGGACAGCGCCTATAATTCACCCCTCCACTTT. The chain employs TRBV2 and TRBJ1-6, with TRBD1 as a possible D gene (6 bases). The CDR3 contains 15 residues. The V gene lost 6 bases and the J gene lost 2 bases, with 11 bases spanning the gap. Per germline, CDR1 SNHLY and CDR2 FYNNEI.

This clonotype appeared a single time. V is TRBV29-1 and J is TRBJ1-2, with D tentatively TRBD1 (6 bases). The CDR3 extends over 14 amino acids. The germline CDR1 and CDR2 sequences are SQVTM and ANQGSEA. The ends were cut back, 5 bases at V and 3 bases at J, with 16 bases in the middle. For the CDR3, the DNA is TGCAGCGTTCATACAGGGTCGGGGGACTATGGCTACACCTTC. Translation: CSVHTGSGDYGYTF.